A selection of T cell receptor beta chains follows, all from one sample in a study of identical twins. One entry per CDR3 protein results from TCRdb running MiXCR on the 5' RACE reads. The data hold approximately 500,000 distinct CDR3 sequences, with 20% to 30% observed a single time. These data were also reused for a study on T cells expressing NK-cell markers.

Sequencing used CD4+ T cells sorted from blood. These receptors were obtained from a young woman in good health. Both conserved end residues are part of each CDR3. The order of the fields is clone size, CDR3 length, V gene, D gene, J gene, CDR3 DNA, CDR3 protein. The D gene is left open where the match is weak. Size is stated for part of the rows, as once, few or many counts, or as a class when the clone is expanded.

abundance: -; len: 17; v_gene: TRBV13; d_gene: TRBD1; j_gene: TRBJ2-2; CDR3nt: TGTGCCAGCAGCCCACTTGACAGGGGCCGGAACACCGGGGAGCTGTTTTTT; CDR3aa: CASSPLDRGRNTGELFF
abundance: -; len: 15; v_gene: TRBV5-6; d_gene: TRBD2; j_gene: TRBJ2-1; CDR3nt: TGTGCCAGCAGCGGCCCAGCGGGAGGATACAATGAGCAGTTCTTC; CDR3aa: CASSGPAGGYNEQFF
abundance: -; len: 12; v_gene: TRBV24-1; d_gene: -; j_gene: TRBJ2-7; CDR3nt: TGTGCCACCAGTGTTGAGTCTTACGAGCAGTACTTC; CDR3aa: CATSVESYEQYF
abundance: many; len: 14; v_gene: TRBV4-2; d_gene: -; j_gene: TRBJ1-1; CDR3nt: TGTGCCAGCAGCCAAGGGGAGGGGAACACGAGGGCTTTCTTT; CDR3aa: CASSQGEGNTRAFF
abundance: many; len: 13; v_gene: TRBV2; d_gene: -; j_gene: TRBJ1-1; CDR3nt: TGTGCCAGCAGTTCAAACCCAGGGATTGAAGCTTTCTTT; CDR3aa: CASSSNPGIEAFF
abundance: -; len: 12; v_gene: TRBV20-1; d_gene: -; j_gene: TRBJ2-3; CDR3nt: TGCAGTGCTAGGGTTATCACAGATACGCAGTATTTC; CDR3aa: CSARVITDTQYF
abundance: few; len: 11; v_gene: TRBV20-1; d_gene: -; j_gene: TRBJ2-5; CDR3nt: TGCAGTGCTAAGGACCAAGAGACCCAGTACTTC; CDR3aa: CSAKDQETQYF
abundance: -; len: 12; v_gene: TRBV29-1; d_gene: TRBD1; j_gene: TRBJ1-2; CDR3nt: TGCAGCGTTGTCGGGACAGGGAGTGGCTACACCTTC; CDR3aa: CSVVGTGSGYTF
abundance: -; len: 14; v_gene: TRBV5-6; d_gene: -; j_gene: TRBJ2-7; CDR3nt: TGTGCCAGCAGCCCCGGCCCTAGCTGCTACGAGCAGTACTTC; CDR3aa: CASSPGPSCYEQYF
abundance: few; len: 15; v_gene: TRBV7-9; d_gene: -; j_gene: TRBJ1-1; CDR3nt: TGTGCCAGCAGCACGAGGTCAACCAATGGCACTGAAGCTTTCTTT; CDR3aa: CASSTRSTNGTEAFF
abundance: -; len: 15; v_gene: TRBV19; d_gene: TRBD1; j_gene: TRBJ2-2; CDR3nt: TGTGCCAGTACTCCTCTCGGGACAGGGACCGGGGAGCTGTTTTTT; CDR3aa: CASTPLGTGTGELFF
abundance: -; len: 14; v_gene: TRBV5-1; d_gene: TRBD1; j_gene: TRBJ1-2; CDR3nt: TGCGCCAGCAGCTTGGCTGACAGGGGCTATGGCTACACCTTC; CDR3aa: CASSLADRGYGYTF
abundance: few; len: 13; v_gene: TRBV7-2; d_gene: -; j_gene: TRBJ2-1; CDR3nt: TGTGCCAGCAGCTTGAGTCCTTACAATGAGCAGTTCTTC; CDR3aa: CASSLSPYNEQFF
abundance: -; len: 19; v_gene: TRBV11-2; d_gene: TRBD2; j_gene: TRBJ2-1; CDR3nt: TGTGCCAGCAGCGCCGTTGGGACTAGCGGGAGAACCTCCTACAATGAGCAGTTCTTC; CDR3aa: CASSAVGTSGRTSYNEQFF
abundance: -; len: 14; v_gene: TRBV2; d_gene: TRBD1; j_gene: TRBJ2-7; CDR3nt: TGTGCCAGCAACCGATGGGGACAGAACTACGAGCAGTACTTC; CDR3aa: CASNRWGQNYEQYF
abundance: few; len: 13; v_gene: TRBV15; d_gene: -; j_gene: TRBJ1-1; CDR3nt: TGTGCCACCAGCAGAGAGGCGAACACTGAAGCTTTCTTT; CDR3aa: CATSREANTEAFF
abundance: few; len: 15; v_gene: TRBV6-1; d_gene: TRBD2; j_gene: TRBJ2-7; CDR3nt: TGTGCCAGCAGTTCAGCGCTAGCGGGGCAATACGAGCAGTACTTC; CDR3aa: CASSSALAGQYEQYF
abundance: few; len: 17; v_gene: TRBV20-1; d_gene: TRBD2; j_gene: TRBJ2-1; CDR3nt: TGCAGTGCTAGAGATTTTAGGCTGGGACTAGCGACCAATGAGCAGTTCTTC; CDR3aa: CSARDFRLGLATNEQFF
abundance: few; len: 12; v_gene: TRBV5-1; d_gene: -; j_gene: TRBJ2-7; CDR3nt: TGCGCCAGCAGCTTCTCTACGGACGAGCAGTACTTC; CDR3aa: CASSFSTDEQYF
abundance: few; len: 14; v_gene: TRBV29-1; d_gene: -; j_gene: TRBJ1-1; CDR3nt: TGCAGCGTTGATACTGGACACACGAACACTGAAGCTTTCTTT; CDR3aa: CSVDTGHTNTEAFF
abundance: few; len: 14; v_gene: TRBV29-1; d_gene: TRBD2; j_gene: TRBJ2-1; CDR3nt: TGCAGCGTCCTTGGCGGGAGGGGATCGGATGAGCAGTTCTTC; CDR3aa: CSVLGGRGSDEQFF
abundance: -; len: 14; v_gene: TRBV29-1; d_gene: -; j_gene: TRBJ1-1; CDR3nt: TGCAGCGTTTCCAACGGGGGATTTAGGACTGAAGCTTTCTTT; CDR3aa: CSVSNGGFRTEAFF
abundance: few; len: 16; v_gene: TRBV5-1; d_gene: -; j_gene: TRBJ2-1; CDR3nt: TGCGCCAGCAGCCGACTCCTAGGTGGCTCCTACAATGAGCAGTTCTTC; CDR3aa: CASSRLLGGSYNEQFF
abundance: few; len: 13; v_gene: TRBV2; d_gene: -; j_gene: TRBJ2-3; CDR3nt: TGTGCCAGCAGTGTTGTCGGCCCAGATACGCAGTATTTT; CDR3aa: CASSVVGPDTQYF
abundance: -; len: 14; v_gene: TRBV2; d_gene: -; j_gene: TRBJ2-5; CDR3nt: TGTGCCAGCAGGGCGGACTCCCGCCGCGGGACCCAGTACTTC; CDR3aa: CASRADSRRGTQYF
abundance: few; len: 15; v_gene: TRBV12-3/TRBV12-4; d_gene: TRBD2; j_gene: TRBJ2-1; CDR3nt: TGTGCCAGCAAAAGAGCGGGGGGGCGACTCGGTGAGCAGTTCTTC; CDR3aa: CASKRAGGRLGEQFF
abundance: few; len: 14; v_gene: TRBV20-1; d_gene: -; j_gene: TRBJ2-3; CDR3nt: TGCAGTGCTAGAGAAGGCGGCAGCACAGATACGCAGTATTTT; CDR3aa: CSAREGGSTDTQYF
abundance: few; len: 11; v_gene: TRBV5-1; d_gene: -; j_gene: TRBJ2-7; CDR3nt: TGCGCCAGCAGCCCCATCTACGAGCAGTACTTC; CDR3aa: CASSPIYEQYF
abundance: many; len: 16; v_gene: TRBV27; d_gene: -; j_gene: TRBJ1-6; CDR3nt: TGTGCCAGCACCTACCTCGCAAGCTCCTATAATTCACCCCTCCACTTT; CDR3aa: CASTYLASSYNSPLHF
abundance: -; len: 14; v_gene: TRBV20-1; d_gene: -; j_gene: TRBJ2-1; CDR3nt: TGCAGTACGAATAAGAGAACCTCCTACAATGAGCAGTTCTTC; CDR3aa: CSTNKRTSYNEQFF
abundance: -; len: 15; v_gene: TRBV20-1; d_gene: TRBD2; j_gene: TRBJ2-5; CDR3nt: TGCAGTGCTAGTCGGCCTAGCGGTTTGCTGGAGACCCAGTACTTC; CDR3aa: CSASRPSGLLETQYF
abundance: -; len: 13; v_gene: TRBV18; d_gene: -; j_gene: TRBJ2-3; CDR3nt: TGTGCCAGCTCACCAGGGCTGTCAGATACGCAGTATTTT; CDR3aa: CASSPGLSDTQYF
abundance: -; len: 14; v_gene: TRBV10-3; d_gene: -; j_gene: TRBJ2-5; CDR3nt: TGTGCCATCAGTGAGAGGAGTAGCGGAGAGACCCAGTACTTC; CDR3aa: CAISERSSGETQYF
abundance: few; len: 15; v_gene: TRBV6-1; d_gene: -; j_gene: TRBJ1-6; CDR3nt: TGTGCCAGCAGTGAAGGCGTAAGCGTAATTTCACCCCTCCACTTT; CDR3aa: CASSEGVSVISPLHF
abundance: -; len: 16; v_gene: TRBV6-2/TRBV6-3; d_gene: -; j_gene: TRBJ2-1; CDR3nt: TGTGCCAGCAGTTACCCCTCTTCCCGACCTAGCAACGAGCAGTTCTTC; CDR3aa: CASSYPSSRPSNEQFF
abundance: -; len: 13; v_gene: TRBV7-9; d_gene: -; j_gene: TRBJ2-5; CDR3nt: TGTGCCAGCAGCTTAGTGATTCAAGAGACCCAGTACTTC; CDR3aa: CASSLVIQETQYF
abundance: -; len: 14; v_gene: TRBV20-1; d_gene: TRBD2; j_gene: TRBJ2-3; CDR3nt: TGCAGTGCCCCCGGGACTAGCGCCACAGATACGCAGTATTTT; CDR3aa: CSAPGTSATDTQYF
abundance: -; len: 16; v_gene: TRBV6-1; d_gene: TRBD1; j_gene: TRBJ2-7; CDR3nt: TGTGCCAGCAGTCCGTTACAGGGGTCCCTTGTCTCCGAGCAGTACTTC; CDR3aa: CASSPLQGSLVSEQYF
abundance: few; len: 15; v_gene: TRBV9; d_gene: TRBD1; j_gene: TRBJ1-5; CDR3nt: TGTGCCAGCAGCGTAGCGGGACAGTCCAATCAGCCCCAGCATTTT; CDR3aa: CASSVAGQSNQPQHF
abundance: -; len: 16; v_gene: TRBV10-3; d_gene: TRBD2; j_gene: TRBJ2-3; CDR3nt: TGTGCCATCAGTGAAGGTAGCGGGGCCCATGTGGATACGCAGTATTTT; CDR3aa: CAISEGSGAHVDTQYF
abundance: few; len: 13; v_gene: TRBV11-2; d_gene: -; j_gene: TRBJ2-7; CDR3nt: TGTGCCAGCAGCGTTGCAGGGGGGAACGAGCAGTACTTC; CDR3aa: CASSVAGGNEQYF
abundance: -; len: 14; v_gene: TRBV7-9; d_gene: -; j_gene: TRBJ2-1; CDR3nt: TGTGCCAGCAGCTTAAGCGGACCGGAGACTGAGCAGTTCTTC; CDR3aa: CASSLSGPETEQFF